This T cell receptor (beta chain) was captured in a study of T cells after yellow fever vaccination. As TCR cDNA was made by 5'RACE template switching, a universal primer site and UMIs were added. MiXCR, applied by TCRdb to the 5' RACE reads, yields one record per CDR3 protein. The sample shows 300,000 or so distinct CDR3 sequences, almost 4% of them seen only once. This clonotype has only a few counts. CDR1 is DFQATT and CDR2 is SNEGSKA in the germline V gene (reference sequence). Trimming removed 6 bases from V and 6 bases from J, with 20 bases in between. The CDR3 length is 15 residues. The TCR was taken from a man in his late teens or twenties who received the YFV17D yellow fever vaccine. The sample consisted of PBMCs, taken 5 days after the yellow fever booster vaccination. This rearrangement joins TRBV20-1 to TRBJ1-4, with D uncertain. This CDR3 is CSAPVKGRGDEKLFF. The CDR3 DNA reads TGCAGTGCCCCAGTGAAGGGCCGGGGTGATGAAAAACTGTTTTTT.